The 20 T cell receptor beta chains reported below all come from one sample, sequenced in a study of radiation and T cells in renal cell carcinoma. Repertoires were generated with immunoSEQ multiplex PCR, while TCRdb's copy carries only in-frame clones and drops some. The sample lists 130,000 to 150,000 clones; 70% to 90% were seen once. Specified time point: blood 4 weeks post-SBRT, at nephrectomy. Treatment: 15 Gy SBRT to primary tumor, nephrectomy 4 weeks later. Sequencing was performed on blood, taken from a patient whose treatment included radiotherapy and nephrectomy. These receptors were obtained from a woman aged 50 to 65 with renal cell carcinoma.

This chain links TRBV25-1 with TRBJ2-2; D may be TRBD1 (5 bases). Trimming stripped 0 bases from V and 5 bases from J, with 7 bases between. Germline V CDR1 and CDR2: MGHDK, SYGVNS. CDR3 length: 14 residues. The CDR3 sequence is CASSEYKGTGELFF. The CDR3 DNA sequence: TGTGCCAGCAGTGAATATAAGGGGACCGGGGAGCTGTTTTTT.

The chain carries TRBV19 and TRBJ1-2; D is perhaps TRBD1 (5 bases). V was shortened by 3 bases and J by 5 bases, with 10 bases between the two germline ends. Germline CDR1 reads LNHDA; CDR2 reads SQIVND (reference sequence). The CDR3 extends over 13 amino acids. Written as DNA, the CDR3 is TGTGCCAGTAGTATCGGCAGGGAGTATGGCTACACCTTC. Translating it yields CASSIGREYGYTF.

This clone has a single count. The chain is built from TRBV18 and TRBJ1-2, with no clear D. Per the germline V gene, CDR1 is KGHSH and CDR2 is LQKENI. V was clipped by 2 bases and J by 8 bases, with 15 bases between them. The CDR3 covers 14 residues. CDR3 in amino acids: CASSPGTMVSGYTF. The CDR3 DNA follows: TGTGCCAGCTCACCAGGAACTATGGTTAGCGGCTACACCTTC.

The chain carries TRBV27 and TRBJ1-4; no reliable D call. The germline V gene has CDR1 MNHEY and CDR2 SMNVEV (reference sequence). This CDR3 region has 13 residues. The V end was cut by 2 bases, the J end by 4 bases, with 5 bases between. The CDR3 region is CASSLNGNEKLFF. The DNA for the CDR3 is TGTGCCAGCAGTTTAAACGGTAATGAAAAACTGTTTTTT.

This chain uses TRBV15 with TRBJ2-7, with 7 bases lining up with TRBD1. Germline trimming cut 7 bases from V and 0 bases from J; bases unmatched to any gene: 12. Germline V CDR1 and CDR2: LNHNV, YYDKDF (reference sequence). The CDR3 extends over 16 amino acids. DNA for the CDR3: TGTGCCACCAAAGAGCAGGGGGTAAAGGACTCCTACGAGCAGTACTTC. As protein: CATKEQGVKDSYEQYF.

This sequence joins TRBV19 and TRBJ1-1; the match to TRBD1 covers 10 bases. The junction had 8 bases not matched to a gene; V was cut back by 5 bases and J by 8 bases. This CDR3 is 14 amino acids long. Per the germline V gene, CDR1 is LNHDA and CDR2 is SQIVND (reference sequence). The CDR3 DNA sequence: TGTGCCAGTAGTGAGGGACAGGGGATAGAAGAAGCTTTCTTT. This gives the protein CASSEGQGIEEAFF.

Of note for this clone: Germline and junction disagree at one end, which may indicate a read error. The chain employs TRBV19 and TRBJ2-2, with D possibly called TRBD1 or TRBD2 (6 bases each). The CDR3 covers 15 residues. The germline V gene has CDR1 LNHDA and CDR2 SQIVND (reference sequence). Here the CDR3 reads CASRIGGPNTGELFF. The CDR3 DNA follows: TGTGCCAGTAGGATAGGGGGGCCGAACACCGGGGAGCTGTTTTTT.

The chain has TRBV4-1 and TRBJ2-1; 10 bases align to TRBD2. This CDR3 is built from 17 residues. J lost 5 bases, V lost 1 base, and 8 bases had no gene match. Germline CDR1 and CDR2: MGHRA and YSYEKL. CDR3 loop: CASSQGRLAGADNEQFF. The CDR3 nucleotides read TGCGCCAGCAGCCAAGGCCGACTAGCGGGTGCCGACAATGAGCAGTTCTTC.

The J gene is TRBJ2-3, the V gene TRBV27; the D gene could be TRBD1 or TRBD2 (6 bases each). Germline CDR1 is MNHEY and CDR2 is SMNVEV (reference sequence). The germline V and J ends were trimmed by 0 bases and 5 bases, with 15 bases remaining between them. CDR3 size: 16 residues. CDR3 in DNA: TGTGCCAGCAGTTTATCATTGGGGGGCTGGGGAGATACGCAGTATTTT. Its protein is CASSLSLGGWGDTQYF.

This chain's CDR3 is CASSQISGGTMNEQYF. CDR3 DNA: TGCGCCAGCAGCCAGATCAGCGGGGGGACAATGAACGAGCAGTACTTC. The chain couples TRBV5-1 to TRBJ2-7; the match to TRBD2 covers 9 bases. The CDR3 covers 16 residues. Looked up from germline, CDR1 is SGHRS and CDR2 is YFSETQ. Trimming removed 4 bases from V and 5 bases from J; junction bases left unmatched: 13.

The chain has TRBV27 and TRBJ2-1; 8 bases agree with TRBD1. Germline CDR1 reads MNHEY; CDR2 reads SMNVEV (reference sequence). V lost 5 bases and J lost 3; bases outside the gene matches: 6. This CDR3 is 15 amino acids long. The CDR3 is CASSPGQGGYNEQFF. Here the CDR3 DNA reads TGTGCCAGCAGTCCAGGACAGGGTGGCTACAATGAGCAGTTCTTC.

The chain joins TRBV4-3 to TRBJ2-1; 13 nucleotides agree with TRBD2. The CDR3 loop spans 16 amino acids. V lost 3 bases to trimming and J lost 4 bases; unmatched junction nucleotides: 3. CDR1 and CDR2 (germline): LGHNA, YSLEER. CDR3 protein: CASSHGLAGDYNEQFF. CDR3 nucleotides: TGCGCCAGCAGCCACGGACTAGCGGGAGATTACAATGAGCAGTTCTTC.

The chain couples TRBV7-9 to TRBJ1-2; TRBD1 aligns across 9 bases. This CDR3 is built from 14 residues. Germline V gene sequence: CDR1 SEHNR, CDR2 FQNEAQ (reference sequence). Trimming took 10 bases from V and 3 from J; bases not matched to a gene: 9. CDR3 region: CATTQGAGDYGYTF. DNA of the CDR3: TGTGCCACCACACAGGGGGCCGGGGACTATGGCTACACCTTC.

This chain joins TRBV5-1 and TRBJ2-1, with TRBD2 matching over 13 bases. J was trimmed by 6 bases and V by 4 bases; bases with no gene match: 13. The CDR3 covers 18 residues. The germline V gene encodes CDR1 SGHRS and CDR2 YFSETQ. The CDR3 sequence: CASSPGLAGHQTGNEQFF. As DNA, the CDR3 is TGCGCCAGCAGCCCGGGACTAGCGGGACATCAAACAGGCAATGAGCAGTTCTTC.

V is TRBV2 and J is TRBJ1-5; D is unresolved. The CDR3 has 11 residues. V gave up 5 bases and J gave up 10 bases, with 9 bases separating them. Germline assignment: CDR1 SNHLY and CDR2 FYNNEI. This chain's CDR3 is CASSTASPQHF. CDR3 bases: TGTGCCAGCAGTACGGCGTCTCCCCAGCATTTT.

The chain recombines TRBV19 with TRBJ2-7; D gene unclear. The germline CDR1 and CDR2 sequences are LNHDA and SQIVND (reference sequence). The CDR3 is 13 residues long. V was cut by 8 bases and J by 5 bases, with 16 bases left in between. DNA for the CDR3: TGTGCCAGTTTCTCCCCGGAAAGCCACGAGCAGTACTTC. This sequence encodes CASFSPESHEQYF.

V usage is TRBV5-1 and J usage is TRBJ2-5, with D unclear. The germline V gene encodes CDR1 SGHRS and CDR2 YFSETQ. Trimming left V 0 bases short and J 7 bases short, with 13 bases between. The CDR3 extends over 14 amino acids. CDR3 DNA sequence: TGCGCCAGCAGCTTGGGGACGGTGGTGGGGACCCAGTACTTC. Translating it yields CASSLGTVVGTQYF.

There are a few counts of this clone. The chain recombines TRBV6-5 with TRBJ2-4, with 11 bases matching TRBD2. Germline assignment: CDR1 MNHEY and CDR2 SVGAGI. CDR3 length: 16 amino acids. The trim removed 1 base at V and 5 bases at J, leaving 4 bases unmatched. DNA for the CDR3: TGTGCCAGCAGTTACTTACAGACTAGCGGGGAAAACATTCAGTACTTC. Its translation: CASSYLQTSGENIQYF.

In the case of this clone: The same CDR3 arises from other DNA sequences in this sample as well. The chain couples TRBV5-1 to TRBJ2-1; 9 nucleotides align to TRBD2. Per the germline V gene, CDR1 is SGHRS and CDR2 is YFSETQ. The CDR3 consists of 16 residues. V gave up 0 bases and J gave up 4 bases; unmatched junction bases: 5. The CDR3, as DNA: TGCGCCAGCAGCTTGGCGGCTAGCGGGGAGTACAATGAGCAGTTCTTC. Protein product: CASSLAASGEYNEQFF.

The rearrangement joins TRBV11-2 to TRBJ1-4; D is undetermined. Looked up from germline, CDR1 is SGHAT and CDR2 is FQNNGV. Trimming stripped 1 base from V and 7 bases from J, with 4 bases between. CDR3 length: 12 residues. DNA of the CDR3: TGTGCCAGCAGCTTAGGCAGTGAAAAACTGTTTTTT. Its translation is CASSLGSEKLFF.